These T cell receptor beta chains were read from a single sample in a study of control samples from healthy donors and cancer patients. The repertoire was sequenced with immunoSEQ multiplex PCR; TCRdb's copy has only in-frame clones and lacks some. Of some 100,000 clones listed, 85% to 90% are singletons. The source material was blood. The receptors originated from a woman between 50 and 59 years old in good health. Both conserved end residues are trimmed from each CDR3.

V,J,CDR3
TRBV5-1,TRBJ1-3,ASWGGPRSGNTIY
TRBV5-6,TRBJ2-1,ASSGGGRTYNEQF
TRBV7-2,TRBJ2-5,ASSLSRTGGGTQY
TRBV19,TRBJ1-1,ASSPRGDSEAF
TRBV28,TRBJ1-5,ASSPHDRAGKGGNQPQH
TRBV6-2/TRBV6-3,TRBJ1-2,ASSSLGSLNYGYT
TRBV2,TRBJ2-7,ASRTDRAPSSQQY
TRBV5-1,TRBJ1-3,ASSSLGQAPIY
TRBV13,TRBJ2-3,ASSLGGAGADTQY
TRBV18,TRBJ1-2,ASSPAGGSYGYT
TRBV28,TRBJ2-2,ASSPSGLTELF
TRBV5-1,TRBJ2-7,ASSLQGPSYEQY
TRBV27,TRBJ2-2,ASSLMGTGAGELF
TRBV11-3,TRBJ2-3,ASSMTSRSTDTQY
TRBV27,TRBJ1-2,ASSLGTGSLNYGYT
TRBV28,TRBJ1-2,ASSPLGVSYGYT
TRBV28,TRBJ1-4,AHQSPGLEEKLF
TRBV28,TRBJ1-3,ASSLALQGAVGNTIY
TRBV6-1,TRBJ1-5,ASSEARRRSQPQH
TRBV18,TRBJ1-2,ASSPPKPNYGYT
TRBV7-3,TRBJ2-5,ASSLLGGAETQY
TRBV18,TRBJ2-1,ASSQDASGINEQF
TRBV9,TRBJ2-1,ASSARQIYNEQF
TRBV3-1/TRBV3-2,TRBJ2-5,ASSRGTDPY
TRBV21-1,TRBJ1-5,ASSKGGQTHQPQH
TRBV6-2/TRBV6-3,TRBJ2-1,ASSYGGAGYNEQF
TRBV27,TRBJ2-7,ASSLKGFSSYEQY
TRBV7-2,TRBJ1-6,ASSFGSSYNSPLH
TRBV6-2/TRBV6-3,TRBJ2-7,ASSPYLYEQY
TRBV9,TRBJ2-3,ASSVGGTADTDTQY
TRBV4-3,TRBJ1-6,ASSQGTRNSPLH
TRBV15,TRBJ1-2,ATSSGNGWDGYT
TRBV24-1,TRBJ1-2,ATSDSRTAAGYT
TRBV29-1,TRBJ1-1,SVRDNLNTEAF
TRBV5-1,TRBJ2-2,ASRPYTVNTGELF